Following are 19 T cell receptor beta chains from one sample sequenced in a study of early T cells in non-severe SARS-CoV-2 infection. TCRdb ran MiXCR on the 5' RACE reads and lists one entry per CDR3 protein. The data show over 70,000 distinct CDR3 sequences, roughly 15% seen once. The sequences come from whole blood, collected at baseline. All receptors come from an adult who was a healthcare worker with PCR-confirmed SARS-CoV-2 infection or an uninfected control (not recorded which).

This clonotype was recorded at least ten times. The chain recombines TRBV6-6 with TRBJ1-1; D uncertain. The length of the CDR3 is 14 residues. Per the germline V gene, CDR1 is MNHNY and CDR2 is SVGAGI (reference sequence). V gave up 0 bases and J gave up 6 bases, with 11 bases separating them. The CDR3 sequence is CASSYSRTSPEAFF. As DNA, the CDR3 is TGTGCCAGCAGTTACTCGAGAACGAGCCCTGAAGCTTTCTTT.

This CDR3 reads CASSLRGPEVAGELFF. CDR3 coding DNA: TGTGCCAGCAGCCTACGCGGTCCCGAGGTTGCCGGGGAGCTGTTTTTT. The chain joins TRBV3-1 to TRBJ2-2; D not resolved. The germline V gene encodes CDR1 LGHDT and CDR2 YNNKEL (reference sequence). Trimming shortened V by 4 bases and J by 6 bases, and 18 bases separated the two germline ends. This CDR3 contains 16 residues.

This clonotype was detected a few times. V gene TRBV29-1 combines with J gene TRBJ2-3; TRBD1 agrees at 8 bases. Germline CDR1 reads SQVTM; CDR2 reads ANQGSEA. V shed 6 bases, J shed 3 bases, and the junction held 5 bases outside the gene matches. This CDR3 has 13 amino acids. The CDR3 protein is CSVRTGTTDTQYF. CDR3 sequence (DNA): TGCAGCGTGCGGACAGGGACGACAGATACGCAGTATTTT.

In this sample, this clonotype turned up a few times. The gene calls are TRBV24-1 and TRBJ2-1, with 11 bases aligning to TRBD1. After removal of 6 bases from V and 1 base from J, the junction contained 4 bases not matched to a gene. This CDR3 is built from 16 residues. Per the germline V gene, CDR1 is KGHDR and CDR2 is SFDVKD. The CDR3 DNA reads TGTGCCACCAGTTCCGGGACAGGGGGGTCCTACAATGAGCAGTTCTTC. Translated, it gives CATSSGTGGSYNEQFF.

This clonotype was seen a few times. The chain uses TRBV5-4 and TRBJ2-2; TRBD2 is a possible D gene (6 bases). V lost 4 bases and J lost 2, with 15 bases in between. The length of the CDR3 is 16 residues. The germline CDR1 and CDR2 sequences are SGHNT and YYREEE (reference sequence). The CDR3 protein is CASSPLKRANTGELFF. DNA of the CDR3: TGTGCCAGCAGCCCCTTGAAGCGGGCAAACACCGGGGAGCTGTTTTTT.

Regarding this clonotype: One end of the junction varies from germline; a read error may be responsible. The chain is built from TRBV12-3 or TRBV12-4 and TRBJ2-1, with 9 positions matching TRBD2. CDR3 length: 14 amino acids. CDR3 nucleotides: TGTGCCAGCAGTCTAGCGGGACGGTACAATGAGCAGTTCTTC. It translates to CASSLAGRYNEQFF.

This clonotype came up a few times. V usage is TRBV27 and J usage is TRBJ2-7; D is undetermined. The germline V gene has CDR1 MNHEY and CDR2 SMNVEV (reference sequence). This CDR3 has 17 amino acids. V was shortened by 3 bases and J by 0 bases, with 18 bases between the two germline ends. The chain's CDR3 is CASSLTQDGKSSYEQYF. The CDR3 DNA sequence: TGTGCCAGCAGTTTGACCCAGGACGGTAAAAGCTCCTACGAGCAGTACTTC.

The chain combines TRBV28 with TRBJ2-3, with 9 bases aligning to TRBD2. The CDR3 is made up of 15 amino acids. V lost 7 bases to trimming and J lost 6 bases; unmatched junction nucleotides: 11. Germline assignment: CDR1 MDHEN and CDR2 SYDVKM. The CDR3 DNA reads TGTGCCAGCACCCCGGGGCGGGGGGGGCAGGATACGCAGTATTTT. Protein: CASTPGRGGQDTQYF.

The V gene is TRBV7-2, the J gene TRBJ2-4, with a possible D match to TRBD1 (5 bases). The CDR3 is 16 amino acids. The V end was cut by 6 bases, the J end by 0 bases, with 15 bases between. In germline, CDR1 is SGHTA, CDR2 FQGNSA. The CDR3 is CASSHRTSLAKNIQYF. For the CDR3, the DNA is TGTGCCAGCAGTCACCGGACATCTCTAGCCAAAAACATTCAGTACTTC.

This clonotype showed up just a few times. V and J are TRBV7-3 and TRBJ1-1; 10 positions agree with TRBD1. The ends lost 5 bases at V and 4 bases at J; junction bases unmatched: 4. Germline V gene lookup returns CDR1 SGHTA and CDR2 FQGTGA. The CDR3 is 14 residues long. CDR3 sequence: CASSPGQGSTEAFF. The CDR3, as DNA: TGTGCCAGCAGCCCGGGACAGGGGAGCACTGAAGCTTTCTTT.

This clonotype was detected a few times. The chain joins TRBV28 to TRBJ2-7; 11 positions match TRBD2. The J segment lost 4 bases and the V segment lost 6 bases, leaving 14 bases of the junction unmatched. The CDR3 runs 17 residues. CDR1 MDHEN and CDR2 SYDVKM come from the germline V gene. CDR3 coding DNA: TGTGCCAGCAGCCCTCCAGAGTTGATAGCGGGAGGGTACGAGCAGTACTTC. Translating gives CASSPPELIAGGYEQYF.

The chain carries TRBV7-8 and TRBJ1-1, with 9 bases fitting TRBD1. Trimming removed 6 bases from V and 2 bases from J; junction bases left unmatched: 4. The CDR3 loop spans 14 amino acids. Germline loops: CDR1 SGHVS, CDR2 FQNEAQ. CDR3 in DNA: TGTGCCAGCAGACTGGGACAGGGCAACACTGAAGCTTTCTTT. It encodes CASRLGQGNTEAFF.

A few counts support this clonotype. The chain has TRBV20-1 and TRBJ2-5, with 8 bases matching TRBD1. The ends lost 6 bases at V and 9 bases at J; junction bases unmatched: 12. The CDR3 has 13 amino acids. From germline, CDR1 is DFQATT and CDR2 SNEGSKA (reference sequence). The CDR3 spells CSAQGTLQGAQYF. The CDR3 DNA sequence: TGCAGTGCGCAGGGGACACTACAGGGGGCCCAGTACTTC.

J is TRBJ1-2 and V is TRBV7-9, with a tentative D call TRBD1 (6 bases). V dropped 2 bases and J dropped 5 bases, with 12 bases sitting between them. Per the germline V gene, CDR1 is SEHNR and CDR2 is FQNEAQ (reference sequence). This CDR3 region has 14 residues. This chain's CDR3 is CASSLTPDSYGYTF. CDR3 sequence (DNA): TGTGCCAGCAGCTTAACACCGGACAGTTATGGCTACACCTTC.

The CDR3 DNA reads as TGCGCCAGCAGCTGGTACCATACTGGAGAGACCCAGTACTTC. Encoded protein: CASSWYHTGETQYF. The chain employs TRBV5-1 and TRBJ2-5; D uncertain. V was pared by 3 bases and J by 4 bases, with 13 bases between. Germline V gives CDR1 SGHRS, CDR2 YFSETQ. The CDR3 length is 14 residues.

This clonotype appeared many times. The chain recombines TRBV28 with TRBJ2-5; 10 bases line up with TRBD1. Germline V gene data show CDR1 as MDHEN and CDR2 as SYDVKM. The CDR3 has 14 amino acids. V was pared by 6 bases and J by 4 bases, with 5 bases of the junction left unmatched. This chain's CDR3 is CASSVRDRGETQYF. CDR3 sequence (DNA): TGTGCCAGCAGCGTCCGGGACAGGGGAGAGACCCAGTACTTC.

There are many counts of this clonotype. The chain recombines TRBV9 with TRBJ2-7; TRBD2 matches 11 bases. The CDR3 contains 15 residues. V gave up 0 bases and J gave up 6 bases; unmatched junction bases: 5. In germline, CDR1 is SGDLS, CDR2 YYNGEE. CDR3: CASSVAALAGVEQYF. DNA for the CDR3: TGTGCCAGCAGCGTAGCTGCACTAGCGGGAGTCGAGCAGTACTTC.

This clonotype was seen more than once but under ten times. V is TRBV20-1 and J is TRBJ2-1; 7 bases match TRBD1. Trimming at V came to 0 bases and at J to 8 bases, leaving 10 bases not matched to a gene. Per the germline V gene, CDR1 is DFQATT and CDR2 is SNEGSKA (reference sequence). The CDR3 spans 15 residues. CDR3: CSARDFTAGTDEQFF. The CDR3 DNA is TGCAGTGCTAGAGATTTCACCGCCGGGACAGATGAGCAGTTCTTC.

This clonotype was counted a few times. The V call is TRBV29-1, the J call TRBJ1-1; 12 nucleotides align to TRBD1. Per germline, CDR1 SQVTM and CDR2 ANQGSEA. There are 14 residues in the CDR3. Germline trimming cut 1 base from V and 4 bases from J; bases unmatched to any gene: 1. This CDR3 is CSVEGDRGRTEAFF. The CDR3 DNA reads as TGCAGCGTTGAAGGGGACAGGGGGCGCACTGAAGCTTTCTTT.